What follows are 22 T cell receptor beta chains derived from one specimen sequenced in a study of control samples from healthy donors and cancer patients. The repertoire was sequenced with immunoSEQ multiplex PCR; TCRdb's copy has only in-frame clones and lacks some. Among about 39,000 clones listed, roughly 80% were seen once. Sequencing used blood. Source of these receptors: a man aged 55 to 69 in good health.

V usage is TRBV14 and J usage is TRBJ2-3, with 12 bases that match TRBD2. With V trimmed by 4 bases and J by 6 bases, 8 bases remained unmatched. The CDR3 is made up of 16 amino acids. Germline V CDR1 and CDR2: SGHDN, FVKESK. CDR3 nucleotide sequence: TGTGCCAGCAGCCTGGGACTAGCGGGCCGATCGGATACGCAGTATTTT. It is translated as CASSLGLAGRSDTQYF. Looking up the rest from reference TRBV14 and TRBJ2-3 gives the full variable domain: EAGVTQFPSHSVIEKGQTVTLRCDPISGHDNLYWYRRVMGKEIKFLLHFVKESKQDESGMPNNRFLAERTGGTYSTLKVQPAELEDSGVYFCASSLGLAGRSDTQYFGPGTRLTVL.

This chain links TRBV6-2 or TRBV6-3 with TRBJ1-4, with D possibly matching TRBD1 (5 bases). V was shortened by 0 bases and J by 0 bases, with 8 bases between the two germline ends. The CDR3 has 16 amino acids. The germline V gene has CDR1 MNHEY and CDR2 SVGEGT. Here the CDR3 reads CASSYSATATNEKLFF. The CDR3 DNA reads TGTGCCAGCAGTTACTCGGCGACAGCAACTAATGAAAAACTGTTTTTT.

The genes are TRBV19 and TRBJ1-4; the match to TRBD1 covers 7 bases. The germline V gene encodes CDR1 LNHDA and CDR2 SQIVND (reference sequence). The CDR3 extends over 14 amino acids. V was pared by 6 bases and J by 8 bases, with 9 bases of the junction left unmatched. The DNA for the CDR3 is TGTGCCAGTAGACCGACAGGGATGGGAGAAAAACTGTTTTTT. Protein product: CASRPTGMGEKLFF.

The gene calls are TRBV19 and TRBJ2-3, with D perhaps being TRBD1 or TRBD2 (5 bases each). CDR3 length equals 15 residues. Trimming left V 5 bases short and J 4 bases short, with 16 bases between. Germline V gene lookup returns CDR1 LNHDA and CDR2 SQIVND (reference sequence). The CDR3 spells CASSVGTEISDTQYF. The CDR3 nucleotides are TGTGCCAGTAGTGTCGGGACCGAGATCTCAGATACGCAGTATTTT.

The V call is TRBV19, the J call TRBJ2-5; 8 positions agree with TRBD1. Unmatched junction bases numbered 5, after V lost 3 bases and J lost 5 bases. The CDR3 has 14 amino acids. Looked up from germline, CDR1 is LNHDA and CDR2 is SQIVND (reference sequence). The CDR3 DNA follows: TGTGCCAGTAGTATGCGGACAGGGCAGGAGACCCAGTACTTC. Amino acid sequence: CASSMRTGQETQYF.

The CDR3 loop is CASSTGYNGYTF. As DNA, the CDR3 is TGTGCCAGCTCCACAGGGTATAACGGCTACACCTTC. V gene TRBV27 combines with J gene TRBJ1-2; a weak D match, TRBD1 (6 bases). The CDR3 consists of 12 residues. V gave up 8 bases and J gave up 8 bases, with 15 bases separating them. Germline V gives CDR1 MNHEY, CDR2 SMNVEV (reference sequence).

This clone was seen a few times. The chain links TRBV2 to TRBJ1-4, with D perhaps matching TRBD1 (6 bases). V dropped 2 bases and J dropped 1 base, with 11 bases sitting between them. Germline CDR1 is SNHLY and CDR2 is FYNNEI. CDR3 length equals 16 residues. In DNA form, the CDR3 reads TGTGCCAGCAGTGAATGGGGGCAGGGAACTAATGAAAAACTGTTTTTT. Encoded protein: CASSEWGQGTNEKLFF. Full variable domain (missing parts from reference TRBV2 and TRBJ1-4): EPEVTQTPSHQVTQMGQEVILRCVPISNHLYFYWYRQILGQKVEFLVSFYNNEISEKSEIFDDQFSVERPDGSNFTLKIRSTKLEDSAMYFCASSEWGQGTNEKLFFGSGTQLSVL.

V gene TRBV28 combines with J gene TRBJ1-2, with 8 bases that match TRBD1. Germline CDR1 MDHEN, CDR2 SYDVKM. V trimming: 5 bases; J trimming: 8 bases; junction bases outside the gene matches: 10. The CDR3 is made up of 14 amino acids. In DNA, the CDR3 is TGTGCCAGCAGTCCAATCCGGCCAGGGGGCGGCTACACCTTC. Protein: CASSPIRPGGGYTF.

The chain carries TRBV18 and TRBJ1-3; no reliable D call. This CDR3 spans 16 amino acids. CDR1 KGHSH and CDR2 LQKENI come from the germline V gene. Trimming stripped 2 bases from V and 4 bases from J, with 15 bases between. The CDR3 is CASSPTKAPGGNTIYF. The CDR3 nucleotides are TGTGCCAGCTCACCAACGAAGGCCCCGGGAGGAAACACCATATATTTT.

The chain recombines TRBV2 with TRBJ2-1, with unresolved D. The CDR3 has 12 residues. V lost 8 bases and J 8 bases, leaving 13 bases between the germline ends. In germline, CDR1 is SNHLY, CDR2 FYNNEI. Here the CDR3 reads CASRGDLYEQFF. The CDR3 DNA sequence: TGTGCCAGCCGCGGTGACCTCTATGAGCAGTTCTTC.

The V and J genes are TRBV25-1 and TRBJ2-2, with 13 bases aligning to TRBD2. CDR1 is MGHDK and CDR2 is SYGVNS in the germline V gene. The CDR3 length is 17 residues. The ends lost 3 bases at V and 6 bases at J; junction bases unmatched: 7. The CDR3: CASSEHGTSGKSGELFF. The CDR3 DNA sequence: TGTGCCAGCAGTGAGCACGGGACTAGCGGGAAATCCGGGGAGCTGTTTTTT.

The table lists this clone with a few counts. V is TRBV3-1 (or the pseudogene TRBV3-2) and J is TRBJ2-5; TRBD2 is a possible D gene (6 bases). CDR3 length: 14 amino acids. The germline V gene has CDR1 LGHDT and CDR2 YNNKEL (reference sequence). The V end lost 4 bases, the J end lost 5 bases, and 14 bases lay between the germline ends. CDR3: CASSLRDSTETQYF. The CDR3 DNA is TGTGCCAGCAGCCTCCGGGACTCCACGGAGACCCAGTACTTC.

The rearrangement joins TRBV4-1 to TRBJ1-3; D is unresolved. CDR1 MGHRA and CDR2 YSYEKL come from the germline V gene. The V and J ends lost 2 bases and 3 bases respectively, with 17 bases between them. CDR3 size: 17 residues. CDR3 coding DNA: TGCGCCAGCAGCCAAATAACAGCGACAATCTTTGGAAACACCATATATTTT. Protein: CASSQITATIFGNTIYF.

This chain joins TRBV30 and TRBJ1-1, with a weak D call TRBD1 (5 bases). The germline V and J ends were trimmed by 3 bases and 4 bases, with 12 bases remaining between them. The CDR3 loop spans 13 amino acids. Germline-derived CDR1 and CDR2 are GTSNPN and SVGIG (reference sequence). This CDR3 reads CAWRRREVTEAFF. CDR3 coding DNA: TGTGCCTGGAGACGCAGGGAGGTCACTGAAGCTTTCTTT.

The chain joins TRBV10-1 to TRBJ2-2; D gene unclear. Trimming cost V 6 bases and J 4 bases, with 9 bases left between them. The CDR3 has 13 residues. Germline CDR1 and CDR2: WNHNN and SYGVQD (reference sequence). CDR3 amino acids: CASSPTITGELFF. The CDR3 DNA sequence: TGCGCCAGCAGCCCGACAATCACCGGGGAGCTGTTTTTT.

This sequence joins TRBV6-5 and TRBJ2-7; 10 bases fit TRBD1. Germline V gene data show CDR1 as MNHEY and CDR2 as SVGAGI. This CDR3 contains 12 residues. The trim removed 10 bases at V and 3 bases at J, leaving 3 bases unmatched. In DNA form, the CDR3 reads TGTGCCACCTGGACAGGGGGCTACGAGCAGTACTTC. Protein product: CATWTGGYEQYF.

This clone was detected a few times. The rearrangement uses TRBV7-9 and TRBJ2-5; no reliable D call. V lost 5 bases and J lost 6, with 10 bases in between. CDR3 length: 12 amino acids. Germline lookup yields CDR1 SEHNR and CDR2 FQNEAQ (reference sequence). As DNA, the CDR3 is TGTGCCAGCAGCACGGCCGCAAAGACCCAGTACTTC. Translating it yields CASSTAAKTQYF.

This chain uses TRBV19 with TRBJ2-2, with D tentatively TRBD1 (5 bases). The CDR3 is 14 amino acids. In germline, CDR1 is LNHDA, CDR2 SQIVND (reference sequence). Between the trimmed V and J ends, which lost 3 bases and 5 bases, there was a span of 10 bases. The CDR3 bases are TGTGCCAGTAGTATTGGGGCTTTAACCGGGGAGCTGTTTTTT. Translating it yields CASSIGALTGELFF.

This clone was observed once. The V and J genes are TRBV28 and TRBJ1-1; TRBD1 matches 7 bases. The CDR3 spans 14 residues. In germline, CDR1 is MDHEN, CDR2 SYDVKM. V was pared by 3 bases and J by 4 bases, with 5 bases of the junction left unmatched. The CDR3 spells CASSFYRGTTEAFF. DNA for the CDR3: TGTGCCAGCAGTTTTTACAGGGGCACCACTGAAGCTTTCTTT. Full variable domain (remainder filled in from reference TRBV28 and TRBJ1-1): DVKVTQSSRYLVKRTGEKVFLECVQDMDHENMFWYRQDPGLGLRLIYFSYDVKMKEKGDIPEGYSVSREKKERFSLILESASTNQTSMYLCASSFYRGTTEAFFGQGTRLTVV.

V gene TRBV2 combines with J gene TRBJ2-7; TRBD1 matches at 9 bases. The CDR3 sequence is 14 residues long. Germline lookup yields CDR1 SNHLY and CDR2 FYNNEI. J gave up 4 bases and V 4 bases, and 5 bases lay outside the gene matches. The CDR3 region has the DNA TGTGCCAGCAGTGCGGACAGGGGATTGTACGAGCAGTACTTC. It is translated as CASSADRGLYEQYF.

The chain recombines TRBV5-8 with TRBJ2-1; 8 bases are a match to TRBD1. The CDR3 consists of 14 residues. Germline CDR1 and CDR2: SGHTS and YDEGEE. J was trimmed by 3 bases and V by 5 bases; bases with no gene match: 4. CDR3 in amino acids: CASSVGQGYNEQFF. The CDR3 coding sequence is TGTGCCAGCAGTGTAGGACAGGGCTACAATGAGCAGTTCTTC.

This clone appeared a few times. The chain links TRBV28 to TRBJ1-4, with D possibly matching TRBD1 (5 bases). This CDR3 is built from 14 residues. Trimming removed 6 bases at V and 5 bases at J, with 13 bases between. Germline CDR1 is MDHEN and CDR2 is SYDVKM. The CDR3, as DNA: TGTGCCAGCAGCACCCGGGGGTTAAATGAAAAACTGTTTTTT. Translation: CASSTRGLNEKLFF.